This paragraph covers one T cell receptor (beta chain) sequence. As yet, its antigen is unknown. The entry originates in a study of CD8+ T cells in alopecia areata. Findings of the study overall: Lesional scalp, especially alopecia totalis/universalis, showed higher clonality than normal scalp. Alphabeta T cells residing in normal skin are also sequenced in scalp samples.

RNA extraction was followed by reverse transcription into cDNA, which acted as the sequencing template. The repertoire was sequenced with immunoSEQ multiplex PCR; TCRdb's copy has only in-frame clones and lacks some. The sample holds around 120,000 clones, roughly 69% seen once. Cell sorting on a FACSAria was used to separate CD4+ and CD8+ T cells from the PBMCs. Trimming cost V 6 bases and J 0 bases; bases outside gene matches: 5. The CDR3 runs to 14 residues. Germline V gene sequence: CDR1 SQVTM, CDR2 ANQGSEA. The sequencing input was CD4+ T cells sorted from blood. The chain uses TRBV29-1 and TRBJ2-1, with 7 bases matching TRBD1. The clonotype comes from a human donor in good health. The CDR3 sequence: CSVWTGYSYNEQFF. CDR3 sequence (DNA): TGCAGCGTGTGGACAGGCTACTCCTACAATGAGCAGTTCTTC.